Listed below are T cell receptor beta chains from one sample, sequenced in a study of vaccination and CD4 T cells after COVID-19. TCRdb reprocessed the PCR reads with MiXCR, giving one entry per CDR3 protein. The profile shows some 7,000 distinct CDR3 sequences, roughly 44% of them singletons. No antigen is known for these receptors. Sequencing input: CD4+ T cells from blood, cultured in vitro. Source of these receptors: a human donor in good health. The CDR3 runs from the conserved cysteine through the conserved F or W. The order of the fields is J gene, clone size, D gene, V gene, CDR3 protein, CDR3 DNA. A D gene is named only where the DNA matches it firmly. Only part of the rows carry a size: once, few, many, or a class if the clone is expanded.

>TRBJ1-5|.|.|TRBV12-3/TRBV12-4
CASSAGGRDQPQHF
TGTGCCAGCAGTGCGGGGGGGAGGGATCAGCCCCAGCATTTT
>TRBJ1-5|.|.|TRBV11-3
CASSLDRRNYQPQHF
TGTGCCAGCAGCTTAGATCGGCGGAACTATCAGCCCCAGCATTTT
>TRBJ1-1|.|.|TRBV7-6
CASSSTGINTEAFF
TGTGCCAGCAGCTCAACAGGGATCAACACTGAAGCTTTCTTT
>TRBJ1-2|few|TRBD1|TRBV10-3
CAISESSFRRRGHGYTF
TGTGCCATCAGTGAGTCGTCCTTCAGAAGGAGGGGGCATGGCTACACCTTC
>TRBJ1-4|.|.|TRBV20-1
CSARDVEKLFF
TGCAGTGCTAGAGACGTCGAAAAACTGTTTTTT
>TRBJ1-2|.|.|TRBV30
CAWGTGVEGGYTF
TGTGCCTGGGGAACTGGGGTGGAGGGTGGCTACACCTTC
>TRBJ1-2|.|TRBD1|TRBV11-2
CASSPRTGGGYTF
TGTGCCAGCAGCCCCAGGACAGGTGGGGGCTACACCTTC
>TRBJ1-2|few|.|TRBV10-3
CAISESAGHSNTF
TGTGCCATCAGTGAGTCGGCGGGCCACTCTAACACCTTC
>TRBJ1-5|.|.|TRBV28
CATSLQVQPQHF
TGTGCCACCTCGTTGCAGGTCCAGCCCCAGCATTTT
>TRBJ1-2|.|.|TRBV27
CASTRTGGYGYTF
TGTGCCAGCACTCGGACGGGCGGCTATGGCTACACCTTC
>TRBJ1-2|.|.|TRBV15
CATSRDRTRGDYGYTF
TGTGCCACCAGCAGAGATAGGACAAGAGGAGACTATGGCTACACCTTC
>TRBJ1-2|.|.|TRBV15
CATSRDDAPKYSDNYGYTF
TGTGCCACCAGCAGAGATGATGCACCCAAATACTCAGATAACTATGGCTACACCTTC
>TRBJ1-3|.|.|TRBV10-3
CAIGGNGNTIYF
TGTGCCATCGGGGGGAATGGAAACACCATATATTTT
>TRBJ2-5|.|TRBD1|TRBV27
CASSFRQGKQETQYF
TGTGCCAGCAGTTTCCGACAGGGGAAACAAGAGACCCAGTACTTC
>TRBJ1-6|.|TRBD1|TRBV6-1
CASRFSRQGSENSPLHF
TGTGCCAGCAGATTTAGCCGACAGGGGAGTGAAAATTCACCCCTCCACTTT
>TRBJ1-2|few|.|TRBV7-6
CASSLQGAQGYTF
TGTGCCAGCAGCTTACAGGGAGCCCAAGGCTACACCTTC
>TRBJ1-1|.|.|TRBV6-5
CASSYSSRAGQGEAFF
TGTGCCAGCAGTTACTCGAGTAGAGCAGGCCAAGGTGAAGCTTTCTTT
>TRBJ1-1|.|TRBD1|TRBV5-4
CASSLFPDRGRGTEAFF
TGTGCCAGCAGCTTGTTTCCGGACAGGGGGCGCGGCACTGAAGCTTTCTTT
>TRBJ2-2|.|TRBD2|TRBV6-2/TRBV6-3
CASSPRRTSGATNTGELFF
TGTGCCAGCAGTCCCCGGCGGACTAGCGGGGCAACGAACACCGGGGAGCTGTTTTTT
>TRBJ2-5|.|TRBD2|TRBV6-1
CASSRGLEGETQYF
TGTGCCAGCAGTCGGGGACTAGAAGGGGAGACCCAGTACTTC
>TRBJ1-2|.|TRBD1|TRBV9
CASSGGQGALSGYTF
TGTGCCAGCAGCGGGGGACAGGGGGCTTTGAGTGGCTACACCTTC
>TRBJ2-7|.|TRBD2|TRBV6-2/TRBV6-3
CASSYSSGPYEQYF
TGTGCCAGCAGTTACTCTAGCGGGCCATACGAGCAGTACTTC
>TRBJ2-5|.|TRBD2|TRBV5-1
CASSLRPGGTSGLQETQYF
TGCGCCAGCAGCTTGAGGCCCGGCGGGACTAGCGGATTACAAGAGACCCAGTACTTC
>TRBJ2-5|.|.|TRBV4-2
CASSQGQGWGETQYF
TGTGCCAGCAGCCAAGGCCAGGGCTGGGGGGAGACCCAGTACTTC
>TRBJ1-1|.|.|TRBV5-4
CASSLEFGVNTEAFF
TGTGCCAGCAGCTTGGAATTCGGGGTGAACACTGAAGCTTTCTTT
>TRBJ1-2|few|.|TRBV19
CASSIQGTHGYTF
TGTGCCAGTAGTATCCAGGGAACTCATGGCTACACCTTC
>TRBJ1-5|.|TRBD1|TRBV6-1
CASSGTGRNQPQHF
TGTGCCAGCAGTGGGACAGGGAGGAATCAGCCCCAGCATTTT
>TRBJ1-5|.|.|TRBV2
CASRADTLPQHF
TGTGCCAGCAGAGCCGACACCTTGCCCCAGCATTTT
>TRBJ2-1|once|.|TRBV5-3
CARSYGSSGDEQFF
TGTGCCAGAAGCTATGGATCGAGCGGCGATGAGCAGTTCTTC
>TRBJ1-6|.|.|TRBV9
CASSVPGNNSPLHF
TGTGCCAGCAGCGTACCCGGTAATAATTCACCCCTCCACTTT
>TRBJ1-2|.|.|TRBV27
CASRPGQINYGYTF
TGTGCCAGCAGACCGGGACAAATAAACTATGGCTACACCTTC
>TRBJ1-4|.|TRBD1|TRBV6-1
CASSPLGDRGEKLFF
TGTGCCAGCAGCCCCCTAGGAGACAGGGGCGAAAAACTGTTTTTT
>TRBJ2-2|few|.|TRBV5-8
CASSSYTGLHGELFF
TGTGCCAGCAGCTCTTACACAGGGCTGCACGGGGAGCTGTTTTTT
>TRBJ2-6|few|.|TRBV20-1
CSARDHRAVLSGANVLTF
TGCAGTGCTAGAGATCACAGGGCAGTGCTCTCTGGGGCCAACGTCCTGACTTTC
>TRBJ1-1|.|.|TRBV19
CASSIVLGREAFF
TGTGCCAGTAGTATTGTTCTGGGGAGGGAGGCTTTCTTT
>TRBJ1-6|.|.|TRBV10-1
CASRTTGLKGDSPLHF
TGCGCCAGCAGAACCACCGGACTAAAAGGGGATTCACCCCTCCACTTT
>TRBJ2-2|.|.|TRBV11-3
CASSLDNTNTGELFF
TGTGCCAGCAGCTTAGATAACACGAACACCGGGGAGCTGTTTTTT
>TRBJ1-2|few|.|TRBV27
CASSLSGGRYTF
TGTGCCAGCAGTTTATCTGGTGGTCGCTACACCTTC
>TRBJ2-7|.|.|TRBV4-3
CASSQGPKGPTSQYF
TGCGCCAGCAGCCAAGGTCCCAAGGGGCCAACATCCCAGTACTTC